The clone carrying this T cell receptor (beta chain) came up many times. MiXCR was run by TCRdb on the RT-PCR reads, yielding one entry per CDR3 protein. The sample consists of about 680,000 distinct CDR3 sequences, 14% of them appearing once. Germline V gene data show CDR1 as LNHNV and CDR2 as YYDKDF (reference sequence). V dropped 1 base and J dropped 7 bases, with 13 bases sitting between them. This CDR3 spans 14 amino acids. Sequencing input: memory CD4+ T cells from blood. The TCR sequence derives from a female donor in good health, serving as a healthy control. V gene TRBV15 combines with J gene TRBJ2-5; D gene uncertain. The DNA of the CDR3 is TGTGCCACCAGCAGAGTTAGGGCCCTGGGGACCCAGTACTTC. As protein: CATSRVRALGTQYF.